This T cell receptor beta chain was found in a study of blood T cell repertoires in COVID-19. Study in general: The United States, Italy and Spain provided the acute and convalescent COVID-19 samples. In each case, the material was cDNA or gDNA derived from T cells, B-cell-depleted T cells, or PBMCs.

The CDR3 is made up of 14 amino acids. Trimming took off 0 bases at V and 4 bases at J, with 9 bases between the two ends. CDR1 and CDR2 from the germline V gene are MNHEY and SVGEGT. Only a few counts were recorded for this clone. The same CDR3 can be traced to other DNA sequences in this sample. Authors' analysis steps: Researchers report that nucleated cell counts were estimated from reference gene primer amplification. Profiled with immunoSEQ multiplex PCR; TCRdb holds only in-frame clones, not every one. V and J calls and clone size follow that table, whereas D and trimming were derived from the DNA. The sample holds under 130,000 clones; around 80% are singletons and the top ten take approximately 22%.

This TCR came from a man between 65 and 85 years old with active or convalescent COVID-19. The source material was peripheral blood. The chain links TRBV6-2 or TRBV6-3 to TRBJ2-5; D perhaps matches TRBD1 (6 bases). The CDR3 DNA reads as TGTGCCAGCAGTTACTCGTCAGGGGTAGAGACCCAGTACTTC. Encoded protein: CASSYSSGVETQYF.